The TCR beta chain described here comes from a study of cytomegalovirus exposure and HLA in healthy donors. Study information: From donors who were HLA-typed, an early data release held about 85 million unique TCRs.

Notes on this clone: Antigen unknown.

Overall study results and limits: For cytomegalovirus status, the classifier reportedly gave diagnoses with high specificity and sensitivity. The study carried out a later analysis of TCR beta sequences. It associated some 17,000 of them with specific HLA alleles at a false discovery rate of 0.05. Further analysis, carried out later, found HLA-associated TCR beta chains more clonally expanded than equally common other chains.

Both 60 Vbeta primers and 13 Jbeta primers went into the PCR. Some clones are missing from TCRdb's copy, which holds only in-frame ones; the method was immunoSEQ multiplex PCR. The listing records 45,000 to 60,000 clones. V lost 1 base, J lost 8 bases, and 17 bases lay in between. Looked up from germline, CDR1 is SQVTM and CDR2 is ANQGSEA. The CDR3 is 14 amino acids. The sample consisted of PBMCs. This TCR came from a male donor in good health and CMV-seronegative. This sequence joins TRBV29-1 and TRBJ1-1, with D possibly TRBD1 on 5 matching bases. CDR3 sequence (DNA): TGCAGCGTTGAAGTCCGGGTGGGGGGGTCCGAAGCTTTCTTT. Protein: CSVEVRVGGSEAFF.